The clone carrying this T cell receptor (beta chain) shows up as medium-sized by frequency. Antigen specificity is unknown. These data belong to a study of T cell clusters in autoimmune cytopenias. The study, taken as a whole, reports: TRB repertoire shifts in secondary cytopenia and chronic lymphocytic leukemia mostly reflected lymphoma, not autoimmunity. Physiological T cell clusters of healthy donors were apparently absent in primary autoimmune cytopenia patients.

TRB rearrangements were amplified by touch-down multiplex PCR with mixed TRB-A/B primers. TCRdb processed the multiplex PCR reads again and assigns one entry to each CDR3 protein, with no DNA. The specimen's table records a few thousand distinct CDR3 sequences. Each sample's input was around 250 ng genomic DNA, some 40,000 genome equivalents. Germline-derived CDR1 and CDR2 are SGHTA and FQGNSA. This CDR3 contains 16 residues. Source material: peripheral blood. This TCR was recovered from a human donor with an autoimmune cytopenia or autoimmune hepatitis (not recorded which). The chain links TRBV7-2 to TRBJ2-1; without DNA, the TCRdb call of TRBD2 cannot be checked. CDR3 region: CASSLIAGESYNEQFF.